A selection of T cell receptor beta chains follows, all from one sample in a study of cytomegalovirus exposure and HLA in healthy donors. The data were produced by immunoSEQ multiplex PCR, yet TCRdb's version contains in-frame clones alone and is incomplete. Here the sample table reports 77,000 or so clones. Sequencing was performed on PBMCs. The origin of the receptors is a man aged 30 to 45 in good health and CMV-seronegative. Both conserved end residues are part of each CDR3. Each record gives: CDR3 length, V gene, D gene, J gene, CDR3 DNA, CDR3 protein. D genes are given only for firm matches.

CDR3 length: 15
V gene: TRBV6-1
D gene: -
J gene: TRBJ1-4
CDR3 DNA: TGTGCCAGCAGCTACGAGGAGGGGAACCTCGAAAAACTGTTTTTT
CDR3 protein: CASSYEEGNLEKLFF

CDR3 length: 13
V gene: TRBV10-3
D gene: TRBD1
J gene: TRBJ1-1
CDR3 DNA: TGTGCCATCAGTGACAGGGGGGACACTGAAGCTTTCTTT
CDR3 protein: CAISDRGDTEAFF

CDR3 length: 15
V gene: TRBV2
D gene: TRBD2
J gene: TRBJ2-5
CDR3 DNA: TGTGCCAGCACCTCAGCGGGGGGGATCCAAGAGACCCAGTACTTC
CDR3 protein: CASTSAGGIQETQYF

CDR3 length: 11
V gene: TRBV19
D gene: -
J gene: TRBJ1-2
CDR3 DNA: TGTGCCAGTAGAGCCAACTATGGCTACACCTTC
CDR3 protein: CASRANYGYTF

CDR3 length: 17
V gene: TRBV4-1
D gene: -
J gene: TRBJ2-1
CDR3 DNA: TGCGCCAGCAGCCAAGATCTAGGGTGGGGGGGCCGTAATGAGCAGTTCTTC
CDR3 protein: CASSQDLGWGGRNEQFF

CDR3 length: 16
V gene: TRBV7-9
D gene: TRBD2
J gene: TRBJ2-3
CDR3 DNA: TGTGCCAGCAGTCCAAGTAGCGGGGTTGACACAGATACGCAGTATTTT
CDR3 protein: CASSPSSGVDTDTQYF

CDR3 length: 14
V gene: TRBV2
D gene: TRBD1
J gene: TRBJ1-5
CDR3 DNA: TGTGCCAGCAGCGCTACAGGGGGCGGGCAGCCCCAGCATTTT
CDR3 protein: CASSATGGGQPQHF

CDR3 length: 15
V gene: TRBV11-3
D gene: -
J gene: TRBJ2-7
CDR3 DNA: TGTGCCAGCAGCTTTGCAAGCGCTCCGACTTACGAGCAGTACTTC
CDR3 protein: CASSFASAPTYEQYF

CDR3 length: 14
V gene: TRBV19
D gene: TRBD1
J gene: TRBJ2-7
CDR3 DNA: TGTGCCAGTAACTCTCGGACAGGCTCGGACGAGCAGTACTTC
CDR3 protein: CASNSRTGSDEQYF

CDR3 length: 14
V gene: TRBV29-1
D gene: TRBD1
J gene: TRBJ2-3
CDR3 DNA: TGCAGCGTTGAAATGGGACAGGGGACAGATACGCAGTATTTT
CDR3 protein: CSVEMGQGTDTQYF

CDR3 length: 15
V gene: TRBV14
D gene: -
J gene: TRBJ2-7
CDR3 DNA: TGTGCCAGCAGCCACATGACAGGCCCCTCCTACGAGCAGTACTTC
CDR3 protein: CASSHMTGPSYEQYF

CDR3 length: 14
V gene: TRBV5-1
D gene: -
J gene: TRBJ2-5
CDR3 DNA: TGCGCCAGCAGCGTGGACTACCCGACAGAGACCCAGTACTTC
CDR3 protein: CASSVDYPTETQYF

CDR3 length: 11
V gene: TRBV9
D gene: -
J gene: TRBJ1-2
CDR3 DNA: TGTGCCAGCAGCGCCTCCTATGGCTACACCTTC
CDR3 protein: CASSASYGYTF

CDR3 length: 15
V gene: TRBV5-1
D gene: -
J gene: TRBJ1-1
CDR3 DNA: TGCGCCAGCAGCACCGAACAGAACATGAACACTGAAGCTTTCTTT
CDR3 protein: CASSTEQNMNTEAFF

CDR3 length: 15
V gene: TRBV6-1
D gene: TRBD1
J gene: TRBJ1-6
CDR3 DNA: TGTGCCAGCAGTGAATTTACAGGGGGAGGCTCACCCCTCCACTTT
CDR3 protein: CASSEFTGGGSPLHF

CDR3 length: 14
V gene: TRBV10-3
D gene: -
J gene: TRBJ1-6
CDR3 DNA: TGTGCCATCAGTGATGAACAGGGCGATTCACCCCTCCACTTT
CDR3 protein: CAISDEQGDSPLHF

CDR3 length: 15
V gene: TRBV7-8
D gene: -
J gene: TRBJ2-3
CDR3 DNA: TGTGCCAGCAGCCCAAGGACTTTTGGCACAGATACGCAGTATTTT
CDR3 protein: CASSPRTFGTDTQYF

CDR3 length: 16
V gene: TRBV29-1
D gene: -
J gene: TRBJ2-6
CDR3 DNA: TGCAGCGCCGAGTACCAAAGCCACTCTGGGGCCAACGTCCTGACTTTC
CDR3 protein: CSAEYQSHSGANVLTF

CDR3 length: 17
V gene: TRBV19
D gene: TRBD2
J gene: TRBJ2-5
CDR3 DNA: TGTGCCAGTAGTATAGGACCGGCGACTAGCGGGAGAGAGACCCAGTACTTC
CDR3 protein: CASSIGPATSGRETQYF

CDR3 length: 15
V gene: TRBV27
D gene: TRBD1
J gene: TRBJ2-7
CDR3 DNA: TGTGCCAGCAGTTTTGGAGACAGGGGTGTCTACGAGCAGTACTTC
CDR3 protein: CASSFGDRGVYEQYF

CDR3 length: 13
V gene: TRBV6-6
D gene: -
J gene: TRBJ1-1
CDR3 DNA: TGTGCCAGCAGCGCCGACAGATACACTGAAGCTTTCTTT
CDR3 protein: CASSADRYTEAFF

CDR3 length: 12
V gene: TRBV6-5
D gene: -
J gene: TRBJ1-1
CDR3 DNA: TGTGCCAGCAGTACGGAGGACACTGAAGCTTTCTTT
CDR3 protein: CASSTEDTEAFF

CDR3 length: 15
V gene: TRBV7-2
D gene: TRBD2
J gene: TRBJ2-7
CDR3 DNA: TGTGCCAGCAGCTTGTTAGCGGGACCTACCTACGAGCAGTACTTC
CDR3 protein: CASSLLAGPTYEQYF

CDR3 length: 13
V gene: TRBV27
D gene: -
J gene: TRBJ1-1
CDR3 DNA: TGTGCCAGCAGTAGCCAGGGAAGCACTGAAGCTTTCTTT
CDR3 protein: CASSSQGSTEAFF

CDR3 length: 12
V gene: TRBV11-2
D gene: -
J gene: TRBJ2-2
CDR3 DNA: TGTGCCAGCAGCCTAGCGACCGGGGAGCTGTTTTTT
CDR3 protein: CASSLATGELFF

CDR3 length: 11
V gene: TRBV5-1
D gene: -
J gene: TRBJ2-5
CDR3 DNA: TGCGCCAGCAGCTTCGGAGAGACCCAGTACTTC
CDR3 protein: CASSFGETQYF

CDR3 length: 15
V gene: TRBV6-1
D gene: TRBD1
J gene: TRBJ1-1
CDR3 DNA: TGTGCCAGCAGTGACCGGGACAGTCGGAACACTGAAGCTTTCTTT
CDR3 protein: CASSDRDSRNTEAFF

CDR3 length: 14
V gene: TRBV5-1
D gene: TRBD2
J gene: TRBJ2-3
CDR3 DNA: TGCGCCAGCGGGACTAGCGGGAGTTCAGATACGCAGTATTTT
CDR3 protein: CASGTSGSSDTQYF

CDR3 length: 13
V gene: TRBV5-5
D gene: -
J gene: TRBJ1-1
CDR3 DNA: TGTGCCAGCAGCTTTTCCGGGAACACTGAAGCTTTCTTT
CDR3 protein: CASSFSGNTEAFF

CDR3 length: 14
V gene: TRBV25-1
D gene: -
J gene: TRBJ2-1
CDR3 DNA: TGTGCCAGCAGTGACCCAGGAGGTGCTAGGGAGCAGTTCTTC
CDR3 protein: CASSDPGGAREQFF

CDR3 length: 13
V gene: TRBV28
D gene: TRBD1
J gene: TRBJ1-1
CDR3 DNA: TGTGCCAGCAGCCCGACAGGGGGCACTGAAGCTTTCTTT
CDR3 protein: CASSPTGGTEAFF

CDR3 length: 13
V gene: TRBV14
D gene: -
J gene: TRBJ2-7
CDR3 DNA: TGTGCCAGCTCTTTCGGGAGTGTCAACGAGCAGTACTTC
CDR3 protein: CASSFGSVNEQYF

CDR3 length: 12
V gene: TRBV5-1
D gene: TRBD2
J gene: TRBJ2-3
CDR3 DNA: TGCGCCAGCAGCTTACTAGCGGATACGCAGTATTTT
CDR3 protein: CASSLLADTQYF

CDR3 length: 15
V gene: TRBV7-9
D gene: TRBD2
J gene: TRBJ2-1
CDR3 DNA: TGTGCCAGCAGATTGGACGGGGGGGCCGTCAATGAGCAGTTCTTC
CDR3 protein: CASRLDGGAVNEQFF

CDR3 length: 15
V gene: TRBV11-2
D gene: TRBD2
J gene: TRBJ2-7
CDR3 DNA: TGTGCCAGCAGCCCCCTTGGGACTAGCTCCTACGAGCAGTACTTC
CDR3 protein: CASSPLGTSSYEQYF

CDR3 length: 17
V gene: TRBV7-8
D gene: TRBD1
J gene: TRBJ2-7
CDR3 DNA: TGTGCCAGCAGCTACTTACTCCGGGACAGGGGAGCAGACGAGCAGTACTTC
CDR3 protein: CASSYLLRDRGADEQYF

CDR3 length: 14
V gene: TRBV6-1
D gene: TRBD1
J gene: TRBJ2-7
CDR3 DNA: TGTGCCAGTATCCTAGGGACAGGGGGGCACGAGCAGTACTTC
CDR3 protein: CASILGTGGHEQYF